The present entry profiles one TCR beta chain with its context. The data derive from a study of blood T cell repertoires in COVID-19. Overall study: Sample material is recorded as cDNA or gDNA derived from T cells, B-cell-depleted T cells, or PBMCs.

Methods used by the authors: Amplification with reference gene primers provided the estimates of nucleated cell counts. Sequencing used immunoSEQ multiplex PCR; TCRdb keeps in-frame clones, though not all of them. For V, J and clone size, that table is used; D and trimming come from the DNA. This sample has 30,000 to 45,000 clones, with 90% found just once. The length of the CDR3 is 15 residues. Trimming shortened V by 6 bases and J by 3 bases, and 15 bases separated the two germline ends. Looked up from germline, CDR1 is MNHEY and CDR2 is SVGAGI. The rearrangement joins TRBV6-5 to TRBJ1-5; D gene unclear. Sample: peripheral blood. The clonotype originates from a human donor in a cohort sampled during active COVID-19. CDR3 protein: CASSPKHSANQPQHF. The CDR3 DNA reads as TGTGCCAGCAGCCCGAAACACAGTGCCAATCAGCCCCAGCATTTT.